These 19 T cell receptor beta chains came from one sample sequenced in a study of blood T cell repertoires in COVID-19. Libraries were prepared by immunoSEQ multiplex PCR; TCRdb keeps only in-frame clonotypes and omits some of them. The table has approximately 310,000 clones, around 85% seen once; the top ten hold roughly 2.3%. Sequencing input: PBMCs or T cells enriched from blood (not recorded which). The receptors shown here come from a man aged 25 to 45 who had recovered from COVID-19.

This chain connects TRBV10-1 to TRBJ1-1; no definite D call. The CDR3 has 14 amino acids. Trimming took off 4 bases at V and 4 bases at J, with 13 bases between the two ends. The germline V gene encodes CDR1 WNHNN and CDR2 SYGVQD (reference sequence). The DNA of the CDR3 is TGCGCCAGCAGTGCATCCCGAAGCGGCACTGAAGCTTTCTTT. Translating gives CASSASRSGTEAFF.

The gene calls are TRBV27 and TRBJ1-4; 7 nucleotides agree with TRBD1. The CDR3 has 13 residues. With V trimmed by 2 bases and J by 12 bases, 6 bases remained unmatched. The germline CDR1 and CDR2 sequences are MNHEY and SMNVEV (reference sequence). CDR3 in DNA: TGTGCCAGCAGTTTAGGACAGGCGCGAGAACTGTTTTTT. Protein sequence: CASSLGQARELFF.

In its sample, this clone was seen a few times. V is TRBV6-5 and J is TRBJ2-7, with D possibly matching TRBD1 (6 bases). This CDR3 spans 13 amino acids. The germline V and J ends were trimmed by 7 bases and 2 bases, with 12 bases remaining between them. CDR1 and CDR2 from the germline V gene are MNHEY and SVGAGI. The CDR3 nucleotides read TGTGCCAGCATTTCGGACAGAACCTACGAGCAGTACTTC. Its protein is CASISDRTYEQYF.

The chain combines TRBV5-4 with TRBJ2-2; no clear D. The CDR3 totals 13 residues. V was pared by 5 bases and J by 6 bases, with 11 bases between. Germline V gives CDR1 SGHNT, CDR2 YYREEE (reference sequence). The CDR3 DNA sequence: TGTGCCAGCAGTCCTGGCGGCCCCGGGGAGCTGTTTTTT. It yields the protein CASSPGGPGELFF.

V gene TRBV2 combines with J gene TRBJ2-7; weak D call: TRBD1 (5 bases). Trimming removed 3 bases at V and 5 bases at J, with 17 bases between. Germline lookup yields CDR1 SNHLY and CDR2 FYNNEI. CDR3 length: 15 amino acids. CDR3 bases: TGTGCCAGCAGTGATTTGGGCAGGGCGGTCCACGAGCAGTACTTC. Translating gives CASSDLGRAVHEQYF.

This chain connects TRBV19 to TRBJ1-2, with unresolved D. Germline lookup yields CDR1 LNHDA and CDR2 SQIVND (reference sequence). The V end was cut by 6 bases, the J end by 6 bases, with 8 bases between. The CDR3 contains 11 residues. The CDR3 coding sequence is TGTGCCAGTAGATCCGGGAATGGCTACACCTTC. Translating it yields CASRSGNGYTF.

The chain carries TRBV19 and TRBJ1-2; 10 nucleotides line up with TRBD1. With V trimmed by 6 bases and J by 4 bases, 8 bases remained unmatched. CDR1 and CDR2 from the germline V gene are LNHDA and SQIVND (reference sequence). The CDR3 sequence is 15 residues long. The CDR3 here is CASRPRTGGFYGYTF. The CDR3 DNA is TGTGCCAGTAGGCCGCGGACAGGGGGGTTCTATGGCTACACCTTC.

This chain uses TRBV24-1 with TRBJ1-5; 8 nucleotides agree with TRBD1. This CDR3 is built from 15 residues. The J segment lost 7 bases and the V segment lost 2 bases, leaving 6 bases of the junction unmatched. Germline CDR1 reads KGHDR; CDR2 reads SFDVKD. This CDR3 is CATSDSQGAGQPQHF. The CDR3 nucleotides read TGTGCCACCAGTGATTCCCAGGGGGCCGGCCAGCCCCAGCATTTT.

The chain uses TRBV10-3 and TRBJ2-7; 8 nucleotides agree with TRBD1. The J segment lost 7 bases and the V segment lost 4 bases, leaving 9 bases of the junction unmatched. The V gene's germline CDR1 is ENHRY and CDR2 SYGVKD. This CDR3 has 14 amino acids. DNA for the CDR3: TGTGCCATCAGTGTTGCAGGGGGCGGGCGGGAGCAGTACTTC. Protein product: CAISVAGGGREQYF.

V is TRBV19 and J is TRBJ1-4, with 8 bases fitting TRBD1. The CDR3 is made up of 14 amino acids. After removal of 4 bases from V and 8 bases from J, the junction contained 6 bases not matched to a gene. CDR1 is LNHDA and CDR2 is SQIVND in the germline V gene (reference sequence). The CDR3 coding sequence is TGTGCCAGTAGTACGGGACAGGCGGGGGAAAAACTGTTTTTT. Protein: CASSTGQAGEKLFF. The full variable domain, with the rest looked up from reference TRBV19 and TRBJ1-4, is DGGITQSPKYLFRKEGQNVTLSCEQNLNHDAMYWYRQDPGQGLRLIYYSQIVNDFQKGDIAEGYSVSREKKESFPLTVTSAQKNPTAFYLCASSTGQAGEKLFFGSGTQLSVL.

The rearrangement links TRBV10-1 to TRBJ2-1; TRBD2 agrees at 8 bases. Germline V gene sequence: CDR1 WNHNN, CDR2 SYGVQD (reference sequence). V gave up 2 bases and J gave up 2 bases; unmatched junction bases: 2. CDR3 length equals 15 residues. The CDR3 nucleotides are TGCGCCAGCAGTGAGAAGCGGGGGACCTACAATGAGCAGTTCTTC. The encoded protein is CASSEKRGTYNEQFF.

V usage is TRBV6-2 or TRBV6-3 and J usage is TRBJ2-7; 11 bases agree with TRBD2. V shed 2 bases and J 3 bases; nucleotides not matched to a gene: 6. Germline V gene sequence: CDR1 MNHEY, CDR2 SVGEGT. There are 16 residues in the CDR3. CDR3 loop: CASSYGTSGNRYEQYF. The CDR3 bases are TGTGCCAGCAGTTACGGGACTAGCGGAAACCGCTACGAGCAGTACTTC.

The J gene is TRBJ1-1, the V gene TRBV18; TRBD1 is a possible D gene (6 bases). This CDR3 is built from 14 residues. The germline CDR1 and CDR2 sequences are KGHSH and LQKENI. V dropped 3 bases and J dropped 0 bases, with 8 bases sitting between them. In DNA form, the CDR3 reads TGTGCCAGCTCACCGGGACACATGAACACTGAAGCTTTCTTT. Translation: CASSPGHMNTEAFF.

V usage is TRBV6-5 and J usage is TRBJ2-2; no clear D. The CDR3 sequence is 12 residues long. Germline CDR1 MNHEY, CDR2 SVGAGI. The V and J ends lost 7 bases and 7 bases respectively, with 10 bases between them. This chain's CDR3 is CASNLDHGELFF. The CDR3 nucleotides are TGTGCCAGCAACCTAGATCACGGGGAGCTGTTTTTT.

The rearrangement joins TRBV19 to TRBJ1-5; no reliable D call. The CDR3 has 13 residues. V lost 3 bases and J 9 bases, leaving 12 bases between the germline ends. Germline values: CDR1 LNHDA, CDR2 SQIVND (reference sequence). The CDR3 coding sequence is TGTGCCAGTAGTATCAGTCAGGTCCGGCCCCAGCATTTT. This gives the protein CASSISQVRPQHF. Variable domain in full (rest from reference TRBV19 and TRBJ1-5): DGGITQSPKYLFRKEGQNVTLSCEQNLNHDAMYWYRQDPGQGLRLIYYSQIVNDFQKGDIAEGYSVSREKKESFPLTVTSAQKNPTAFYLCASSISQVRPQHFGDGTRLSIL.

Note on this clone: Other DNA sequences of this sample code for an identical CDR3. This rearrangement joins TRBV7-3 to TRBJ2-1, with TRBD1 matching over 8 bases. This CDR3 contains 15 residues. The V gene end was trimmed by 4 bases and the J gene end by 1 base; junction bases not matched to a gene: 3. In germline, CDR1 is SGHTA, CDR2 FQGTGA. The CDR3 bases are TGTGCCAGCAGCTCAGGACAGGGTTCCTACAATGAGCAGTTCTTC. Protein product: CASSSGQGSYNEQFF.

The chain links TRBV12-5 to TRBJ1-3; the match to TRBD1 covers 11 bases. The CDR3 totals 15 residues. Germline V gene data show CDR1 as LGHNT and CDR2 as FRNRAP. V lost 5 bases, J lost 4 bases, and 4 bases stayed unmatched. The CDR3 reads CASGAGTGGGNTIYF. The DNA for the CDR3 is TGTGCTAGTGGTGCCGGGACAGGGGGAGGAAACACCATATATTTT.

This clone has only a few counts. CDR3 in DNA: TGCGCCAGCAGCCTGGACCAAGGGAGGGATCAGCCCCAGCATTTT. Encoded protein: CASSLDQGRDQPQHF. The genes are TRBV4-3 and TRBJ1-5; no firm D call. Per the germline V gene, CDR1 is LGHNA and CDR2 is YSLEER. V was cut by 4 bases and J by 5 bases, with 15 bases left in between. The CDR3 runs 15 residues.

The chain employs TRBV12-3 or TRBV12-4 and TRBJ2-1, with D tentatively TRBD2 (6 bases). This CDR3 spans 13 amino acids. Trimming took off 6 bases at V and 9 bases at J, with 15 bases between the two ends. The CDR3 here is CASRSGLVPEQFF. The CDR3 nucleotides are TGTGCCAGCAGAAGCGGGTTGGTCCCTGAGCAGTTCTTC.